This T cell receptor (beta chain) comes out of a study of blood T cell repertoires in COVID-19. Profiling relied on immunoSEQ multiplex PCR, and the TCRdb table lists in-frame clones only, not all of them. The sample has about 200,000 clones; over 75% are singletons. CDR3 length equals 14 residues. Trimming cost V 3 bases and J 2 bases, with 8 bases left between them. Germline V gene lookup returns CDR1 LGHDT and CDR2 YNNKEL (reference sequence). The TCR sequence derives from a woman of 80 years or more with active or convalescent COVID-19. The specimen was peripheral blood. V is TRBV3-1 (or the pseudogene TRBV3-2) and J is TRBJ1-3, with D tentatively TRBD1 (5 bases). CDR3 region: CASSQTVTGNTIYF. The CDR3 DNA reads as TGTGCCAGCAGCCAGACAGTGACTGGAAACACCATATATTTT.